A single sample gave rise to the 29 T cell receptor beta chains below, sequenced in a study of long-term antiretroviral therapy in people with HIV. The libraries were made with immunoSEQ v3.0 at survey level. Generated by immunoSEQ multiplex PCR, the TCRdb table keeps only in-frame clones and is missing some. This table holds some 18,000 clones, 80% found once. This specimen was unsorted PBMCs, taken 0.1 years before starting antiretroviral therapy. All receptors derive from a man between 18 and 35 years old with HIV.

In this sample, this clone turned up a few times. The J gene is TRBJ1-1, the V gene TRBV7-6; D remains ambiguous. From germline, CDR1 is SGHVS and CDR2 FNYEAQ. Trimming took 5 bases from V and 1 from J, leaving 17 bases between them. This CDR3 spans 16 amino acids. In nucleotides, the CDR3 is TGTGCCAGCAGCCCCCCGAATTTAGAAGGGAACACTGAAGCTTTCTTT. This encodes CASSPPNLEGNTEAFF.

CDR3 amino acids: CASSLTPTTRGRQPQHF. In DNA form, the CDR3 reads TGTGCCAGCAGTTTAACCCCCACAACACGGGGAAGACAGCCCCAGCATTTT. The J gene is TRBJ1-5, the V gene TRBV27; D gene unclear. V lost 2 bases and J 7 bases, leaving 21 bases between the germline ends. The CDR3 is 17 amino acids. From germline, CDR1 is MNHEY and CDR2 SMNVEV (reference sequence).

This chain links TRBV6-6 with TRBJ1-4; D may be TRBD1 (5 bases). This CDR3 is 11 amino acids long. Trimming removed 10 bases from V and 6 bases from J, with 9 bases in between. Germline V gene lookup returns CDR1 MNHNY and CDR2 SVGAGI (reference sequence). The DNA of the CDR3 is TGTGCCACAGGGACGGATGAAAAACTGTTTTTT. This gives the protein CATGTDEKLFF.

V usage is TRBV6-1 and J usage is TRBJ1-2, with D uncertain. The CDR3 totals 15 residues. Trimming took off 2 bases at V and 2 bases at J, with 12 bases between the two ends. Germline-derived CDR1 and CDR2 are MNHNS and SASEGT. The chain's CDR3 is CASSEMGNVNYGYTF. CDR3 DNA sequence: TGTGCCAGCAGTGAAATGGGGAATGTCAACTATGGCTACACCTTC.

The genes are TRBV2 and TRBJ1-5, with unresolved D. The CDR3 covers 16 residues. Trimming removed 4 bases from V and 2 bases from J, with 15 bases in between. Germline values: CDR1 SNHLY, CDR2 FYNNEI. In nucleotides, the CDR3 is TGTGCCAGCAGTGGATCCCTCTTGGTGGGCAATCAGCCCCAGCATTTT. Translation: CASSGSLLVGNQPQHF.

Notes on this clone: At one of its ends the junction is not consistent with the germline gene, which may arise from a read error. The chain combines TRBV6-4 with TRBJ2-1; D is undetermined. This CDR3 has 12 residues. The germline gives CDR1 MRHNA, CDR2 SNTAGT. CDR3 DNA: TGTGCCAGCAGTGACTCCGACAATGAGCAGTTCTTC. Its protein is CASSDSDNEQFF.

The chain recombines TRBV19 with TRBJ1-2; 10 nucleotides match TRBD1. Germline CDR1 is LNHDA and CDR2 is SQIVND (reference sequence). V shed 6 bases and J 2 bases; nucleotides not matched to a gene: 3. The CDR3 sequence is 14 residues long. The CDR3 loop reads CASRTGGHNYGYTF. CDR3 nucleotides: TGTGCCAGTAGGACAGGGGGCCACAACTATGGCTACACCTTC.

The rearrangement uses TRBV29-1 and TRBJ1-2; tentatively, D is TRBD1 (5 bases). CDR3 size: 15 residues. Germline CDR1 and CDR2: SQVTM and ANQGSEA. V was pared by 1 base and J by 4 bases, with 16 bases between. The CDR3 here is CSVEGGAGFGYGYTF. CDR3 DNA sequence: TGCAGCGTTGAAGGAGGGGCTGGATTCGGCTATGGCTACACCTTC.

The chain joins TRBV11-2 to TRBJ2-1; 13 nucleotides match TRBD2. CDR1 is SGHAT and CDR2 is FQNNGV in the germline V gene. This CDR3 region has 15 residues. Germline trimming cut 4 bases from V and 4 bases from J; bases unmatched to any gene: 1. CDR3 sequence (DNA): TGTGCCAGCAGCTCGGGACTAGCGGGGTACAATGAGCAGTTCTTC. Translation: CASSSGLAGYNEQFF.

The rearrangement uses TRBV9 and TRBJ1-5; D is unresolved. The CDR3 spans 12 residues. Germline CDR1 reads SGDLS; CDR2 reads YYNGEE. Between the trimmed V and J ends, which lost 0 bases and 4 bases, there was a span of 2 bases. The CDR3 coding sequence is TGTGCCAGCAGCGTAGGAAATCAGCCCCAGCATTTT. Translated, it gives CASSVGNQPQHF.

The chain couples TRBV9 to TRBJ2-2; 8 positions match TRBD1. The CDR3 loop spans 15 amino acids. Germline trimming cut 2 bases from V and 2 bases from J; bases unmatched to any gene: 2. CDR1 is SGDLS, CDR2 YYNGEE, per germline. In DNA, the CDR3 is TGTGCCAGCAGCGTTGGACAGGGAAACACCGGGGAGCTGTTTTTT. This sequence encodes CASSVGQGNTGELFF.

The rearrangement joins TRBV7-3 to TRBJ2-2; 9 nucleotides match TRBD2. Looked up from germline, CDR1 is SGHTA and CDR2 is FQGTGA. V dropped 5 bases and J dropped 7; count of bases not matched to a gene: 11. CDR3 length: 16 residues. CDR3 coding DNA: TGTGCCAGCAGCCTCCGGGCTAGCGGGGCCGGCGGGGAGCTGTTTTTT. Residues: CASSLRASGAGGELFF.

The rearrangement links TRBV27 to TRBJ2-5; D is undetermined. CDR1 is MNHEY, CDR2 SMNVEV, per germline (reference sequence). The CDR3 has 16 residues. Trimming cost V 5 bases and J 0 bases, with 16 bases left between them. CDR3 coding DNA: TGTGCCAGCAGTCCAGCCGCAGCACTATACCAAGAGACCCAGTACTTC. Translated, it gives CASSPAAALYQETQYF.

There are a few counts of this clone. In nucleotides, the CDR3 is TGTGCCAGCAGGGGAGGACAGCCCTTAGCCGAGCAGTACTTC. Its translation: CASRGGQPLAEQYF. The V and J genes are TRBV28 and TRBJ2-7, with D perhaps matching TRBD1 or TRBD2 (6 bases each). The CDR3 runs to 14 residues. Germline V gene lookup returns CDR1 MDHEN and CDR2 SYDVKM. Trimming removed 6 bases at V and 6 bases at J, with 18 bases between.

This clone was found a few times. The CDR3 sequence: CASQLSYEQYF. The DNA of the CDR3 is TGTGCCAGCCAGCTCTCCTACGAGCAGTACTTC. V and J are TRBV2 and TRBJ2-7; no firm D call. The germline gives CDR1 SNHLY, CDR2 FYNNEI. The CDR3 covers 11 residues. Trimming stripped 8 bases from V and 0 bases from J, with 5 bases between.

The rearrangement joins TRBV5-4 to TRBJ2-7, with 8 bases lining up with TRBD1. Germline V gene lookup returns CDR1 SGHNT and CDR2 YYREEE (reference sequence). V lost 0 bases, J lost 3 bases, and 2 bases stayed unmatched. The CDR3 totals 14 residues. The CDR3 loop reads CASSLDGQGYEQYF. The CDR3 DNA is TGTGCCAGCAGCTTGGACGGACAGGGCTACGAGCAGTACTTC.

The rearrangement joins TRBV4-3 to TRBJ2-1; 10 bases fit TRBD2. Germline V lookup: CDR1 LGHNA, CDR2 YSLEER. V trimming: 4 bases; J trimming: 9 bases; junction bases outside the gene matches: 6. The CDR3 runs 14 residues. The CDR3: CASSRLAGEAEQFF. The CDR3 DNA sequence: TGCGCCAGCAGCCGTCTAGCGGGAGAAGCTGAGCAGTTCTTC.

The chain links TRBV6-6 to TRBJ2-7, with TRBD2 as a possible D gene (6 bases). CDR3 length: 15 residues. V was cut by 7 bases and J by 4 bases, with 20 bases left in between. Germline CDR1 reads MNHNY; CDR2 reads SVGAGI (reference sequence). The CDR3 sequence is CASTPRGGGRYEQYF. The CDR3 nucleotides are TGTGCCAGCACTCCAAGAGGTGGAGGGCGTTACGAGCAGTACTTC.

This sequence joins TRBV21-1 and TRBJ1-5; the table calls TRBD1, which could not be checked here. TRBV21-1 is assigned pseudogene status. CDR3 length equals 18 residues. The CDR3 DNA reads as TGTGCCAGCAGCCGACCTGACAGGCTAACCTATAGCAATCAGCCCCAGCATTTT. It codes for CASSRPDRLTYSNQPQHF.

The CDR3 spells CASSGRNTEAFF. DNA of the CDR3: TGTGCCAGCAGCGGGAGGAACACTGAAGCTTTCTTT. The chain uses TRBV5-4 and TRBJ1-1; the D is unclear. CDR3 length: 12 amino acids. Germline assignment: CDR1 SGHNT and CDR2 YYREEE (reference sequence). V lost 4 bases to trimming and J lost 1 base, with 5 bases between them.

The gene calls are TRBV5-6 and TRBJ1-6; 9 bases map to TRBD1. The germline V gene has CDR1 SGHDT and CDR2 YYEEEE. The V gene end was trimmed by 6 bases and the J gene end by 9 bases; junction bases not matched to a gene: 7. The CDR3 sequence is 14 residues long. CDR3 amino acids: CASTPDRGGSPLHF. CDR3 DNA sequence: TGTGCCAGCACCCCGGACAGGGGCGGTTCACCCCTCCACTTT.

This sequence joins TRBV28 and TRBJ1-5, with 7 positions matching TRBD1. This CDR3 is 15 amino acids long. V gave up 3 bases and J gave up 6 bases; unmatched junction bases: 8. Germline CDR1 MDHEN, CDR2 SYDVKM. Here the CDR3 DNA reads TGTGCCAGCAGTTTTAAATGGAGGGGGCTTCAGCCCCAGCATTTT. This codes for CASSFKWRGLQPQHF. The full variable domain, rest sourced from reference TRBV28 and TRBJ1-5, is DVKVTQSSRYLVKRTGEKVFLECVQDMDHENMFWYRQDPGLGLRLIYFSYDVKMKEKGDIPEGYSVSREKKERFSLILESASTNQTSMYLCASSFKWRGLQPQHFGDGTRLSIL.

The chain recombines TRBV28 with TRBJ1-3; TRBD1 matches 7 bases. Germline values: CDR1 MDHEN, CDR2 SYDVKM. The CDR3 consists of 17 residues. Trimming at V came to 0 bases and at J to 4 bases, leaving 9 bases not matched to a gene. The CDR3 spells CASSLWGGGKAGNTIYF. The CDR3 region has the DNA TGTGCCAGCAGTTTATGGGGAGGGGGCAAAGCCGGAAACACCATATATTTT.

Judged by abundance, this clone is medium-sized. The chain recombines TRBV4-1 with TRBJ2-3; weak D call: TRBD2 (5 bases). Germline values: CDR1 MGHRA, CDR2 YSYEKL. The CDR3 spans 15 residues. Trimming removed 0 bases from V and 0 bases from J, with 7 bases in between. CDR3 region: CASSQEAGSTDTQYF. CDR3 DNA: TGCGCCAGCAGCCAAGAGGCGGGCAGCACAGATACGCAGTATTTT.

The rearrangement joins TRBV30 to TRBJ2-7; the D is unclear. Trimming took 1 base from V and 6 from J, leaving 7 bases between them. CDR1 is GTSNPN and CDR2 is SVGIG in the germline V gene (reference sequence). This CDR3 contains 11 residues. The CDR3 loop is CAWSETVEQYF. CDR3 nucleotide sequence: TGTGCCTGGAGTGAGACGGTCGAGCAGTACTTC.

The chain links TRBV7-9 to TRBJ2-6; D may be TRBD2 (6 bases). Germline V gene data show CDR1 as SEHNR and CDR2 as FQNEAQ (reference sequence). V shed 4 bases and J shed 1 base, with 17 bases lying between them. CDR3 size: 18 residues. CDR3 sequence: CASSYRDPGGSGANVLTF. The CDR3, as DNA: TGTGCCAGCAGCTATAGAGACCCCGGGGGATCTGGGGCCAACGTCCTGACTTTC.

The CDR3 coding sequence is TGTGCCAGCAGTCGGAGGGGGGCCAATCAGCCCCAGCATTTT. Its protein is CASSRRGANQPQHF. The V call is TRBV27, the J call TRBJ1-5, with TRBD1 as a possible D gene (6 bases). Per the germline V gene, CDR1 is MNHEY and CDR2 is SMNVEV (reference sequence). The CDR3 is made up of 14 amino acids. Between the trimmed V and J ends, which lost 5 bases and 3 bases, there was a span of 11 bases.

The chain links TRBV11-3 to TRBJ2-1; 12 nucleotides align to TRBD2. V lost 3 bases, J lost 10 bases, and 4 bases stayed unmatched. The CDR3 is 14 residues long. Germline CDR1 and CDR2: SGHNT and YENEEA. CDR3 protein: CASSLTSGGGEQFF. CDR3 in DNA: TGTGCCAGCAGCTTGACTAGCGGGGGCGGAGAGCAGTTCTTC.

The rearrangement uses TRBV6-6 and TRBJ2-1, with D possibly being TRBD1 (5 bases). V shed 6 bases and J shed 10 bases, with 10 bases lying between them. The CDR3 totals 11 residues. Germline V gene data show CDR1 as MNHNY and CDR2 as SVGAGI (reference sequence). As DNA, the CDR3 is TGTGCCAGCAGGGAGAACAGGGAGCAGTTCTTC. It specifies CASRENREQFF.